What follows are 6 T cell receptor beta chains derived from one specimen sequenced in a study of cytomegalovirus exposure and HLA in healthy donors. PCR involved 60 Vbeta and 13 Jbeta primers. Measured with immunoSEQ multiplex PCR; TCRdb has only the in-frame clones, and not every one. The table shows approximately 170,000 clones, with roughly four fifths occurring only once. The sample was PBMCs. The receptors come from a man aged 35-49 years in good health and CMV-seronegative.

This sequence joins TRBV2 and TRBJ2-7, with TRBD1 matching 7 bases. Trimming removed 6 bases from V and 5 bases from J; junction bases left unmatched: 4. The germline CDR1 and CDR2 sequences are SNHLY and FYNNEI. This CDR3 is built from 12 residues. In DNA form, the CDR3 reads TGTGCCAGCAGGGACAGGTCCAACGAGCAGTACTTC. It specifies CASRDRSNEQYF.

This chain joins TRBV28 and TRBJ1-1; a weak D match, TRBD1 (6 bases). This CDR3 has 16 amino acids. CDR1 is MDHEN, CDR2 SYDVKM, per germline. With 2 bases removed from V and 0 bases from J, the gap between germline ends came to 13 bases. This CDR3 reads CASSLGGGFMNTEAFF. The CDR3 nucleotides are TGTGCCAGCAGTTTAGGCGGGGGCTTCATGAACACTGAAGCTTTCTTT.

V gene TRBV15 combines with J gene TRBJ1-4; 7 nucleotides match TRBD1. Trimming cost V 0 bases and J 5 bases; bases outside gene matches: 3. The CDR3 runs to 15 residues. Germline V CDR1 and CDR2: LNHNV, YYDKDF (reference sequence). The CDR3 loop is CATSRDGTENEKLFF. The CDR3 region has the DNA TGTGCCACCAGCAGAGACGGGACAGAGAATGAAAAACTGTTTTTT.

V gene TRBV25-1 combines with J gene TRBJ2-1, with unresolved D. Germline assignment: CDR1 MGHDK and CDR2 SYGVNS. V dropped 3 bases and J dropped 8 bases, with 5 bases sitting between them. The CDR3 covers 11 residues. The CDR3, as DNA: TGTGCCAGCAGTGACTCGGATGAGCAGTTCTTC. It yields the protein CASSDSDEQFF.

This clone has only one observation. The gene calls are TRBV7-2 and TRBJ2-2; tentative D call: TRBD1 (5 bases). Germline values: CDR1 SGHTA, CDR2 FQGNSA. Trimming left V 2 bases short and J 6 bases short, with 10 bases between. The CDR3 has 14 amino acids. This CDR3 is CASSLRGASGELFF. Written as DNA, the CDR3 is TGTGCCAGCAGCTTAAGGGGCGCCTCCGGGGAGCTGTTTTTT.

V gene TRBV6-6 combines with J gene TRBJ1-4, with TRBD1 as a possible D gene (5 bases). Germline CDR1 is MNHNY and CDR2 is SVGAGI (reference sequence). The CDR3 has 15 amino acids. Trimming stripped 8 bases from V and 5 bases from J, with 18 bases between. The CDR3 spells CASRKRTGVNEKLFF. CDR3 bases: TGTGCCAGCCGAAAGCGTACGGGGGTAAATGAAAAACTGTTTTTT.